Listed below are T cell receptor beta chains from one sample, sequenced in a study of T cells expressing NK-cell markers. TCRdb re-called the 5' RACE reads and catalogs CDR3 proteins one per entry, DNA excluded. The specimen's table records roughly 120,000 distinct CDR3 sequences. The sequenced material came from blood T cells: a sorted CD56 or NKG2C T cell subset, CD4+ or CD8+ T cells, or bulk PBMC T cells (not recorded which). Receptors originate from a woman aged 18-70 years in good health. Both conserved end residues are part of each CDR3.

J gene	V gene	CDR3 protein
TRBJ2-1	TRBV11-2	CASSSLRGEQFF
TRBJ1-1	TRBV10-3	CAISDLITGTGGTIEAFF
TRBJ2-1	TRBV20-1	CSARLSGGGQFF
TRBJ2-1	TRBV29-1	CSVEGGSGPVYNEQFF
TRBJ2-3	TRBV10-3	CAIREVPGADTQYF
TRBJ2-7	TRBV28	CASSYTPGRKLF
TRBJ2-5	TRBV5-4	CASSPEGGGRETQYF
TRBJ2-1	TRBV15	CATSKDFLGRNEQFF
TRBJ2-2	TRBV28	CASIVSGSFTGELFF
TRBJ2-6	TRBV7-9	CASSPSGANVLTF
TRBJ1-2	TRBV6-6	CASSLTGGDGYTF
TRBJ2-1	TRBV11-2	CASSLYLAGDHNEQFF
TRBJ2-2	TRBV27	CASSLSFGANTGELFF
TRBJ2-3	TRBV7-2	CASSPTGSYTDTQYF
TRBJ2-1	TRBV7-3	CASSLSPGASSYNEQFF
TRBJ2-3	TRBV4-3	CASSHPTATSTDTQYF
TRBJ1-3	TRBV4-3	CASSQEPGAGNTIYF
TRBJ2-3	TRBV6-2/TRBV6-3	CASSYPRDRGSSTDTQYF
TRBJ1-1	TRBV5-6	CASARQGGPEAFF
TRBJ2-1	TRBV28	CASDWGGREQFF
TRBJ2-1	TRBV5-1	CASSWTSGGDEQFF
TRBJ1-6	TRBV15	CATSSRDSNSPLHF
TRBJ1-5	TRBV28	CASGPFAQFSNSNQPQHF
TRBJ2-3	TRBV7-2	CASSFAVATDTQYF
TRBJ2-1	TRBV7-9	CASRDSGPGAYNEQFF
TRBJ2-1	TRBV30	CAWMRAGGEQFF
TRBJ1-5	TRBV28	CASSTRGVSNQPQHF
TRBJ2-1	TRBV6-5	CASSYTFTGAEYNEQFF
TRBJ2-6	TRBV4-2	CASSQGQFTSGANVLTF
TRBJ2-1	TRBV19	CASSSHFSGIPLIEQFF
TRBJ2-1	TRBV6-5	CASSHRVMLSYNEQFF
TRBJ2-7	TRBV29-1	CSVRTGAYEQYF
TRBJ1-2	TRBV7-2	CASGRGDSYGYTF
TRBJ1-1	TRBV5-4	CASSKPSQGDYTEAFF
TRBJ1-5	TRBV9	CASTPGGNSNQPQHF
TRBJ2-1	TRBV13	CASSLTGTSPSYNEQFF
TRBJ2-5	TRBV13	CASSPGTSKETQYF
TRBJ2-2	TRBV12-3/TRBV12-4	CASSWAGGETGELFF
TRBJ2-7	TRBV9	CASSALQGGRNEQYF
TRBJ2-3	TRBV20-1	CSAPSPTGGTDTQYF
TRBJ2-1	TRBV2	CASSEDGGDSYNEQFF
TRBJ2-7	TRBV14	CASSLYPGRAGDEQYF
TRBJ2-5	TRBV20-1	CSARDLPSYGESTQETQYF
TRBJ1-2	TRBV5-1	CASSTGTGFLSGYGYTF
TRBJ2-5	TRBV12-3/TRBV12-4	CASSSPTARETQYF
TRBJ2-7	TRBV7-9	CASSNKSGSSYEQYF
TRBJ2-3	TRBV20-1	CSASEYKMKTDTQYF
TRBJ2-5	TRBV3-1	CASSPVKVWEQETQYF
TRBJ1-2	TRBV7-9	CASSGIDPGQLGYTF
TRBJ2-3	TRBV7-8	CASSLVEGPSGWADTQYF
TRBJ1-1	TRBV29-1	CSVDPGGPEAFF
TRBJ2-5	TRBV27	CASSLSNWAQTQYF
TRBJ2-7	TRBV20-1	CSAKRGLSYEQYF
TRBJ2-5	TRBV12-3/TRBV12-4	CASSLGLGAGETQYF